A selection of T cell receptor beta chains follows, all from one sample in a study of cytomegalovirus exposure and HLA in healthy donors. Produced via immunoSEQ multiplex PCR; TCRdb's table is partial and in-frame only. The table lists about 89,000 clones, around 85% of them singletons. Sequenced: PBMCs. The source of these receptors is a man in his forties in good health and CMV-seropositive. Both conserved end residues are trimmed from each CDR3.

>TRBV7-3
ASGTSSREQF
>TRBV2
ASSVASQETQY
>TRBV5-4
ASSLTSGDNEQF
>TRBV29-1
SVAQGAGNTIY
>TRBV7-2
ASSLGAGRNSPLH
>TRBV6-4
ASSDPRQGVNTEAF
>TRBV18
ASSPDPGLAGNEQF
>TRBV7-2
ASSLAGLAGQETQY
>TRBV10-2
ASSELRGLGDNQPQH
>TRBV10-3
AISELTGGKTQY
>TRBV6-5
ASGVREGNTEAF
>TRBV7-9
ASSPRSGRVSYNEQF
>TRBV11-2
ASSLDLGVRNGGVQETQY
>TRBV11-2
ASSLTRGANNEQF
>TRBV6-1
ATIRISEAF
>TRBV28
ASSFGGRGYGYT
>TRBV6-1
ASTPAQGGFSPLH
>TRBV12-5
ASGLVLGRGPYSNQPQH
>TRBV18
ASSPGTSGSYEQY
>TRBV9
ASSVSSSGPSSGSWENTQY
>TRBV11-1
ASSRTVNSGANVLT
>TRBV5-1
ASSLISGGADTQY
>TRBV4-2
ASSHAGLAGGEETQY
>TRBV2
ASSENSKLF
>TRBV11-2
ASSLVGANTGELF
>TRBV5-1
ASSLAGQGPYNEQF
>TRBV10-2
ASSAGRGTNEKLF